These T cell receptor beta chains were read from a single sample in a study of cytomegalovirus exposure and HLA in healthy donors. Here immunoSEQ multiplex PCR was the method, and the copy in TCRdb shows in-frame clones only, minus some. The profile shows over 60,000 clones, around 97% of them singletons. Sequencing used PBMCs. All receptors come from a man between 18 and 29 years old in good health and CMV-seronegative. The CDR3 runs from the conserved cysteine through the conserved F or W. The D gene is left open where the match is weak. Size tells how often a clone was seen (once, few, many) or the class of an expanded clone, and some rows leave it out.

clone_size,d_call,j_call,v_call,cdr3_aa,cdr3_nt
NA,TRBD1,TRBJ2-5,TRBV5-4,CASNPTGVETQYF,TGTGCCAGCAACCCGACAGGGGTAGAGACCCAGTACTTC
once,NA,TRBJ1-3,TRBV28,CASSGATGTIYF,TGTGCCAGCAGTGGGGCCACCGGCACCATATATTTT
once,TRBD1,TRBJ2-7,TRBV6-1,CASSETGTGGYEQYF,TGTGCCAGCAGTGAAACCGGGACAGGGGGCTACGAGCAGTACTTC
once,TRBD1,TRBJ2-7,TRBV10-3,CAISSQGVPSYEQYF,TGTGCCATCAGTTCCCAGGGGGTTCCGTCCTACGAGCAGTACTTC
once,NA,TRBJ2-7,TRBV6-5,CASSYVQTASYEQYF,TGTGCCAGCAGTTACGTCCAGACAGCCTCCTACGAGCAGTACTTC
NA,TRBD1,TRBJ2-3,TRBV4-1,CASSRIGQATDTQYF,TGCGCCAGCAGCCGAATAGGACAGGCCACAGATACGCAGTATTTT
NA,NA,TRBJ2-2,TRBV7-3,CASSAMARGTGELFF,TGTGCCAGCAGCGCAATGGCCCGGGGGACCGGGGAGCTGTTTTTT
once,NA,TRBJ2-1,TRBV11-3,CASSPTGSYNEQFF,TGTGCCAGCAGCCCGACGGGCTCCTACAATGAGCAGTTCTTC
once,TRBD2,TRBJ2-3,TRBV27,CASSRIPPGVAGSTDTQYF,TGTGCCAGCAGTCGCATACCCCCGGGGGTAGCGGGCTCCACAGATACGCAGTATTTT
NA,NA,TRBJ2-7,TRBV7-9,CASSLEGRVYEQYF,TGTGCCAGCAGTCTAGAGGGAAGGGTATACGAGCAGTACTTC
NA,NA,TRBJ1-2,TRBV21-1,CASSNRDRGGYTF,TGTGCCAGCAGCAATCGGGACAGGGGTGGCTACACCTTC